One and the same sample provided the 23 T cell receptor beta chains below, sequenced in a study of shared clonotypes between healthy human individuals. TCRdb keeps only in-frame clones here, not all; method: immunoSEQ multiplex PCR. The top ten hold 0.39% of the sample, which has millions of clones, over 90% seen once. The sample consisted of naive CD4+ T cells from PBMCs. The subset denotes: CD45RA+ positively selected. The receptors stem from a young man in good health. Some clones in this sample may be carry-over from other donors' samples.

The chain recombines TRBV5-1 with TRBJ1-3, with TRBD1 matching 7 bases. The germline V gene has CDR1 SGHRS and CDR2 YFSETQ. CDR3 length equals 17 residues. The trim removed 7 bases at V and 0 bases at J, leaving 13 bases unmatched. The CDR3 DNA sequence: TGCGCCAGCGGCCCAGGGGGAGAGAGCCGCTCTGGAAACACCATATATTTT. This encodes CASGPGGESRSGNTIYF.

This chain's CDR3 is CASSEDRGKWYGYTF. The CDR3 DNA sequence: TGTGCCAGCAGTGAGGACCGTGGGAAATGGTATGGCTACACCTTC. The genes are TRBV6-1 and TRBJ1-2; D gene ambiguous. The CDR3 has 15 residues. The germline V and J ends were trimmed by 3 bases and 5 bases, with 16 bases remaining between them. The germline CDR1 and CDR2 sequences are MNHNS and SASEGT.

The chain has TRBV4-2 and TRBJ1-1; TRBD1 agrees at 10 bases. V was pared by 0 bases and J by 11 bases, with 3 bases of the junction left unmatched. The CDR3 length is 13 residues. CDR1 LGHNA and CDR2 YNFKEQ come from the germline V gene. The CDR3 protein is CASSQEWTGGAFF. DNA for the CDR3: TGTGCCAGCAGCCAAGAGTGGACAGGGGGGGCTTTCTTT.

The rearrangement uses TRBV10-1 and TRBJ1-2; the D gene is possibly TRBD1 (6 bases). The CDR3 is 11 residues long. The ends were cut back, 8 bases at V and 5 bases at J, with 9 bases in the middle. Germline loops: CDR1 WNHNN, CDR2 SYGVQD (reference sequence). CDR3 in amino acids: CASGRGYGYTF. In nucleotides, the CDR3 is TGCGCCAGCGGGAGGGGGTATGGCTACACCTTC.

The V and J genes are TRBV4-3 and TRBJ1-1; no reliable D call. The V gene lost 4 bases and the J gene lost 3 bases, with 15 bases spanning the gap. Per the germline V gene, CDR1 is LGHNA and CDR2 is YSLEER. The CDR3 consists of 15 residues. The CDR3 DNA sequence: TGCGCCAGCAGCCGCAGCCGGACGGCTGACACTGAAGCTTTCTTT. The encoded protein is CASSRSRTADTEAFF.

On this clone itself: Other nucleotide sequences in the sample specify the same CDR3. The gene calls are TRBV20-1 and TRBJ2-3, with a possible D match to TRBD2 (5 bases). Germline V gene lookup returns CDR1 DFQATT and CDR2 SNEGSKA (reference sequence). Trimming pared 6 bases from V and 4 bases from J, leaving 8 bases between. The CDR3 contains 11 residues. DNA for the CDR3: TGCAGTGCCCAGAGGGCAGATACGCAGTATTTT. This translates into CSAQRADTQYF.

This chain connects TRBV6-5 to TRBJ2-7; D call uncertain. Trimming took off 6 bases at V and 0 bases at J, with 12 bases between the two ends. CDR1 MNHEY and CDR2 SVGAGI come from the germline V gene. The CDR3 extends over 14 amino acids. The CDR3 protein is CASRDPSSSYEQYF. The CDR3 DNA sequence: TGTGCCAGCAGGGATCCTTCGAGCTCCTACGAGCAGTACTTC.

With regard to this clone: Different DNA sequences within this sample yield the same CDR3. The V call is TRBV18, the J call TRBJ2-5; the D gene is possibly TRBD2 (6 bases). Germline assignment: CDR1 KGHSH and CDR2 LQKENI. This CDR3 contains 13 residues. V shed 3 bases and J shed 4 bases, with 9 bases lying between them. The CDR3 here is CASSPQGGETQYF. DNA of the CDR3: TGTGCCAGCTCACCTCAGGGAGGAGAGACCCAGTACTTC.

The gene calls are TRBV27 and TRBJ1-2; 7 bases fit TRBD1. Germline V lookup: CDR1 MNHEY, CDR2 SMNVEV (reference sequence). V was pared by 5 bases and J by 1 base, with 1 base of the junction left unmatched. This CDR3 has 13 amino acids. CDR3 in DNA: TGTGCCAGCAGTCAGGGGGGTAACTATGGCTACACCTTC. Its protein is CASSQGGNYGYTF.

The chain joins TRBV7-6 to TRBJ2-1; D not resolved. Germline V gene data show CDR1 as SGHVS and CDR2 as FNYEAQ. CDR3 length equals 15 residues. Trimming took 5 bases from V and 4 from J, leaving 15 bases between them. The CDR3 region is CASSPRGRGYNEQFF. CDR3 DNA sequence: TGTGCCAGCAGCCCCCGCGGTCGTGGATACAATGAGCAGTTCTTC.

The chain is built from TRBV19 and TRBJ1-4; D is unclear. The CDR3 spans 13 residues. V was shortened by 3 bases and J by 13 bases, with 15 bases between the two germline ends. The V gene's germline CDR1 is LNHDA and CDR2 SQIVND (reference sequence). Written as DNA, the CDR3 is TGTGCCAGTAGTATTCCAGGCCGACGTCGACTGTTTTTT. Its protein is CASSIPGRRRLFF.

The CDR3 coding sequence is TGTGCCAGCAGAAACCCCCATTCTTCAACTAATGAAAAACTGTTTTTT. The encoded protein is CASRNPHSSTNEKLFF. The chain couples TRBV6-6 to TRBJ1-4; unclear D gene. The CDR3 contains 16 residues. V was shortened by 6 bases and J by 0 bases, with 14 bases between the two germline ends. Germline-derived CDR1 and CDR2 are MNHNY and SVGAGI (reference sequence).

In its sample, this clone was seen once. V is TRBV19 and J is TRBJ1-5, with D tentatively TRBD1 (5 bases). Trimming left V 0 bases short and J 8 bases short, with 14 bases between. CDR3 length: 15 amino acids. CDR1 and CDR2 (germline): LNHDA, SQIVND (reference sequence). The DNA for the CDR3 is TGTGCCAGTAGTATAGATTTGACAGCACTAGAGCCCCAGCATTTT. This encodes CASSIDLTALEPQHF.

The rearrangement uses TRBV11-2 and TRBJ2-5, with TRBD1 matching over 7 bases. Trimming removed 2 bases from V and 2 bases from J; junction bases left unmatched: 5. CDR3 length equals 15 residues. Germline values: CDR1 SGHAT, CDR2 FQNNGV. The CDR3 region is CASSLSQGRQETQYF. For the CDR3, the DNA is TGTGCCAGCAGCTTATCACAGGGGCGGCAAGAGACCCAGTACTTC.

This chain links TRBV4-1 with TRBJ2-2; 8 bases map to TRBD1. This CDR3 spans 17 amino acids. Germline V lookup: CDR1 MGHRA, CDR2 YSYEKL. The V and J ends lost 2 bases and 1 base, in that order; junction bases with no gene match: 6. The CDR3: CASSQTTGTGNTGELFF. The CDR3 DNA follows: TGCGCCAGCAGCCAAACCACCGGGACAGGGAACACCGGGGAGCTGTTTTTT.

The chain recombines TRBV5-1 with TRBJ1-5; a possible D gene is TRBD1 (5 bases). V was clipped by 4 bases and J by 6 bases, with 17 bases between them. Looked up from germline, CDR1 is SGHRS and CDR2 is YFSETQ. The CDR3 is 15 amino acids. CDR3 bases: TGCGCCAGCAGCCCCGACAGATACTCGGGTCAGCCCCAGCATTTT. Translation gives CASSPDRYSGQPQHF.

The rearrangement uses TRBV7-6 and TRBJ2-1; 7 bases fit TRBD2. V shed 7 bases and J 9 bases; nucleotides not matched to a gene: 21. This CDR3 contains 17 residues. Per the germline V gene, CDR1 is SGHVS and CDR2 is FNYEAQ. CDR3 residues: CASIGGLGAGEDGEQFF. CDR3 in DNA: TGTGCCAGCATCGGAGGGCTCGGGGCGGGAGAGGATGGTGAGCAGTTCTTC.

The J gene is TRBJ2-5, the V gene TRBV9; D unresolved. The length of the CDR3 is 14 residues. Trimming removed 0 bases from V and 3 bases from J, with 9 bases in between. Germline CDR1 SGDLS, CDR2 YYNGEE. CDR3 sequence (DNA): TGTGCCAGCAGCGTAGGGCAGCAGGAAGAGACCCAGTACTTC. This sequence encodes CASSVGQQEETQYF.

The chain is built from TRBV28 and TRBJ1-2; D is uncertain. The length of the CDR3 is 15 residues. Germline loops: CDR1 MDHEN, CDR2 SYDVKM. Trimming pared 3 bases from V and 1 base from J, leaving 12 bases between. This chain's CDR3 is CASSLVQIINYGYTF. The CDR3 DNA follows: TGTGCCAGCAGTTTGGTGCAGATAATTAACTATGGCTACACCTTC.

This clone was recorded once. The same CDR3 is also encoded by other DNA sequences in this sample. The chain carries TRBV5-1 and TRBJ2-3, with 12 bases matching TRBD2. CDR1 is SGHRS, CDR2 YFSETQ, per germline. V trimming: 2 bases; J trimming: 4 bases; junction bases outside the gene matches: 5. The CDR3 contains 16 residues. CDR3 amino acids: CASSFLAGGPPDTQYF. CDR3 sequence (DNA): TGCGCCAGCAGCTTCCTAGCGGGAGGGCCGCCAGATACGCAGTATTTT. The variable domain in full, with the rest retrieved from reference TRBV5-1 and TRBJ2-3, is KAGVTQTPRYLIKTRGQQVTLSCSPISGHRSVSWYQQTPGQGLQFLFEYFSETQRNKGNFPGRFSGRQFSNSRSEMNVSTLELGDSALYLCASSFLAGGPPDTQYFGPGTRLTVL.

The CDR3 is CASSPSGFSYEQYF. CDR3 coding DNA: TGTGCCAGCAGCCCCTCCGGCTTCTCCTACGAGCAGTACTTC. The genes are TRBV27 and TRBJ2-7; no reliable D call. The CDR3 is 14 residues long. Germline CDR1 is MNHEY and CDR2 is SMNVEV (reference sequence). Trimming took 6 bases from V and 0 from J, leaving 12 bases between them.

The CDR3 sequence is CASRSWGADGYTF. CDR3 DNA: TGTGCCAGCAGGTCTTGGGGGGCTGATGGCTACACCTTC. This sequence joins TRBV7-8 and TRBJ1-2; TRBD1 is a possible D gene (6 bases). Germline V CDR1 and CDR2: SGHVS, FQNEAQ. CDR3 length: 13 residues. The V and J ends lost 6 bases and 6 bases respectively, with 14 bases between them.

The chain carries TRBV15 and TRBJ2-7; D ambiguous. Germline CDR1 is LNHNV and CDR2 is YYDKDF (reference sequence). The CDR3 consists of 14 residues. V was clipped by 5 bases and J by 2 bases, with 13 bases between them. The CDR3 bases are TGTGCCACCAGCCCCCACCTGACCACCTACGAGCAGTACTTC. Amino acids: CATSPHLTTYEQYF. Based on the CDR3 plus reference TRBV15 and TRBJ2-7, the full variable domain is DAMVIQNPRYQVTQFGKPVTLSCSQTLNHNVMYWYQQKSSQAPKLLFHYYDKDFNNEADTPDNFQSRRPNTSFCFLDIRSPGLGDTAMYLCATSPHLTTYEQYFGPGTRLTVT.